Described below is a single T cell receptor (beta chain) sequence and its context. Trimming removed 1 base from V and 3 bases from J, with 14 bases in between. The CDR3 runs to 16 residues. From germline, CDR1 is LNHDA and CDR2 SQIVND (reference sequence). The data stem from a study of blood T cell repertoires in COVID-19. In the study overall: In each case, the material was cDNA or gDNA derived from T cells, B-cell-depleted T cells, or PBMCs.

Per the original data handling: How many nucleated cells were present was estimated from reference gene primer amplification. The table came from immunoSEQ multiplex PCR; TCRdb's copy has only in-frame clones and leaves some out. V and J calls and clone size are as listed in that table; D and trimming were resolved from the DNA. Of some 26,000 clones in the sample, 87% were seen once. This clonotype was sampled from a human donor with active COVID-19. The donor label of this sample is uncertain. This rearrangement joins TRBV19 to TRBJ2-3, with a weak D call TRBD1 (6 bases). Material for sequencing was peripheral blood. CDR3 amino acids: CASSIVFKGGTDTQYF. CDR3 nucleotide sequence: TGTGCCAGTAGTATAGTGTTTAAAGGGGGAACAGATACGCAGTATTTT.